This T cell receptor (beta chain) originates from a study of vaccination effects on CD4 cells after COVID-19. Overall study: Antigen-specific CD4+ T cells were first expanded with viral peptide pools by the ViraFEST assay and only then sequenced.

This CDR3 comprises 15 residues. Germline-derived CDR1 and CDR2 are SGDLS and YYNGEE. V dropped 0 bases and J dropped 3 bases, with 12 bases sitting between them. Culturing for around ten days preceded CD4+ T cell isolation. Having tested negative for nucleocapsid antibodies, the vaccine recipients showed no prior SARS-CoV-2 infection. Assay used: immunoSEQ multiplex PCR; TCRdb lists only in-frame clones, some missing. The table lists some 31,000 clones, approximately 63% of them singletons, with 3% to 4% in the top ten. Details on this clone: Its antigen is still unknown.

The TCR comes from a human donor who received a COVID-19 vaccine. Here the sequenced sample was CD4+ T cells from PBMCs cultured without peptide, taken before COVID-19 vaccination. The chain is built from TRBV9 and TRBJ1-1, with D possibly being TRBD1 (5 bases). The CDR3 nucleotides read TGTGCCAGCAGCGTAGAGGGTCAGGGCTACACTGAAGCTTTCTTT. Translating gives CASSVEGQGYTEAFF.